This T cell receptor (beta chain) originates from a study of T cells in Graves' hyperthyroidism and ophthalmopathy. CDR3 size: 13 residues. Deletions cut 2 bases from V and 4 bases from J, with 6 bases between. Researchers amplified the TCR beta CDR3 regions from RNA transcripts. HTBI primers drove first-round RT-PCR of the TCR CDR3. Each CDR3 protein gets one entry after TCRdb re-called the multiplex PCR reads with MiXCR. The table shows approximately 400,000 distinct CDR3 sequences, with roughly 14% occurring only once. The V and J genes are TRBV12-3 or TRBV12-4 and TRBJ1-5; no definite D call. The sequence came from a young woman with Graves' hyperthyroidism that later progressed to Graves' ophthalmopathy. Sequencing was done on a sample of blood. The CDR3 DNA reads TGTGCCAGCAGTTTAAACTTGAATCAGCCCCAGCATTTT. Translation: CASSLNLNQPQHF.